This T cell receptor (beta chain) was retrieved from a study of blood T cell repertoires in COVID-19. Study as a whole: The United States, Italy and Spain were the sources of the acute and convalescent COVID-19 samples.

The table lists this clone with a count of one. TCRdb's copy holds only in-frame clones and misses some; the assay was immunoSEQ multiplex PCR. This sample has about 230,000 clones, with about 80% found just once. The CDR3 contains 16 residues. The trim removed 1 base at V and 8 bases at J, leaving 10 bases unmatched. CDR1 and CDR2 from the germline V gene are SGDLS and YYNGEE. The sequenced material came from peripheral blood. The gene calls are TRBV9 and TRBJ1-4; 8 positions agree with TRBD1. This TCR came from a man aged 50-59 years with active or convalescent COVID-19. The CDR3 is CASSVNGQGSDEKLFF. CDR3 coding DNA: TGTGCCAGCAGCGTAAACGGACAGGGATCGGACGAAAAACTGTTTTTT. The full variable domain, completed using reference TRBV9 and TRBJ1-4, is DSGVTQTPKHLITATGQRVTLRCSPRSGDLSVYWYQQSLDQGLQFLIQYYNGEERAKGNILERFSAQQFPDLHSELNLSSLELGDSALYFCASSVNGQGSDEKLFFGSGTQLSVL.